Each of the 17 T cell receptor beta chains below was sequenced from the same sample in a study of OX40 agonist ivuxolimab in advanced cancers. Sequencing used immunoSEQ multiplex PCR; TCRdb keeps in-frame clones, though not all of them. Seen here are about 33,000 clones, approximately 90% observed once, and the top ten hold 26%. The source was CD4+ or CD8+ T cells sorted from blood, collected in a trial of the OX40 agonist ivuxolimab. These receptors all stem from an adult with an advanced solid tumor such as melanoma, head and neck, liver or kidney cancer.

The chain employs TRBV29-1 and TRBJ2-1; D unresolved. The CDR3 runs to 14 residues. V shed 2 bases and J shed 0 bases, with 8 bases lying between them. Germline CDR1 and CDR2: SQVTM and ANQGSEA. The CDR3: CSVEPISSYNEQFF. The CDR3 DNA follows: TGCAGCGTTGAACCAATAAGCTCCTACAATGAGCAGTTCTTC.

The genes are TRBV23-1 and TRBJ2-2, with D uncertain. TRBV23-1 is placed among ORFs of uncertain function. The V and J ends lost 7 bases and 6 bases respectively, with 15 bases between them. There are 14 residues in the CDR3. The chain's CDR3 is CASTNPVGAGELFF. The CDR3 coding sequence is TGCGCCAGCACCAACCCCGTTGGGGCCGGGGAGCTGTTTTTT.

V usage is TRBV19 and J usage is TRBJ2-6, with D perhaps matching TRBD1 (6 bases). The CDR3 is made up of 16 amino acids. Per germline, CDR1 LNHDA and CDR2 SQIVND (reference sequence). Between the trimmed V and J ends, which lost 4 bases and 2 bases, there was a span of 12 bases. CDR3 sequence: CASSTGTSTGANVLTF. The DNA for the CDR3 is TGTGCCAGTAGTACCGGGACATCCACTGGGGCCAACGTCCTGACTTTC.

This clone was picked up one time. Here the CDR3 reads CASSLWGGTNGEQFF. DNA of the CDR3: TGTGCCAGCAGCCTCTGGGGCGGGACGAACGGCGAGCAGTTCTTC. The chain couples TRBV6-5 to TRBJ2-1, with D perhaps matching TRBD2 (6 bases). Germline values: CDR1 MNHEY, CDR2 SVGAGI. There are 15 residues in the CDR3. The V gene lost 6 bases and the J gene lost 10 bases, with 22 bases spanning the gap.

V and J are TRBV11-2 and TRBJ2-3; D gene uncertain. The CDR3 totals 14 residues. CDR1 SGHAT and CDR2 FQNNGV come from the germline V gene. V lost 4 bases and J lost 6, with 14 bases in between. CDR3 nucleotide sequence: TGTGCCAGCAGCTCCACTCTGGCGCTGGATACGCAGTATTTT. It translates to CASSSTLALDTQYF.

This clone is labeled as medium-sized. This sequence joins TRBV29-1 and TRBJ2-7; D perhaps matches TRBD1 (6 bases). V was pared by 1 base and J by 7 bases, with 14 bases between. The CDR3 length is 13 residues. CDR1 is SQVTM and CDR2 is ANQGSEA in the germline V gene. This CDR3 reads CSVEVPQGWEQYF. For the CDR3, the DNA is TGCAGCGTTGAAGTCCCACAGGGATGGGAGCAGTACTTC.

The rearrangement uses TRBV19 and TRBJ1-1; D might be TRBD1 (6 bases). V was pared by 4 bases and J by 5 bases, with 17 bases between. This CDR3 comprises 15 residues. Germline lookup yields CDR1 LNHDA and CDR2 SQIVND (reference sequence). Here the CDR3 DNA reads TGTGCCAGTAGTACCTCAGGGGTGGTCAAAACTGAAGCTTTCTTT. Translation: CASSTSGVVKTEAFF.

The chain couples TRBV4-2 to TRBJ2-7; D unresolved. Germline CDR1 is LGHNA and CDR2 is YNFKEQ. V shed 1 base and J shed 7 bases, with 20 bases lying between them. This CDR3 comprises 16 residues. CDR3 sequence reads: CASSQGSSGWGGEQYF. CDR3 coding DNA: TGTGCCAGCAGCCAAGGTAGTTCAGGCTGGGGTGGGGAGCAGTACTTC.

This clone has a handful of counts. The V and J genes are TRBV18 and TRBJ1-1, with D tentatively TRBD1 (6 bases). V was cut by 0 bases and J by 4 bases, with 12 bases left in between. This CDR3 comprises 15 residues. CDR1 and CDR2 (germline): KGHSH, LQKENI. The CDR3 is CASSPPNRVSTEAFF. The CDR3 nucleotides are TGTGCCAGCTCACCACCGAACAGGGTGAGCACTGAAGCTTTCTTT.

The genes are TRBV6-5 and TRBJ2-7; D is ambiguous. Germline V gene data show CDR1 as MNHEY and CDR2 as SVGAGI. The CDR3 is 13 residues long. With 4 bases removed from V and 2 bases from J, the gap between germline ends came to 9 bases. For the CDR3, the DNA is TGTGCCAGCAGTTTGACCGCAGCCTACGAGCAGTACTTC. This gives the protein CASSLTAAYEQYF.

The genes are TRBV5-6 and TRBJ2-7; 7 bases match TRBD1. Germline values: CDR1 SGHDT, CDR2 YYEEEE. The CDR3 covers 14 residues. Trimming at V came to 0 bases and at J to 1 base, leaving 1 base not matched to a gene. The CDR3 sequence: CASSLGDSSYEQYF. DNA of the CDR3: TGTGCCAGCAGCTTGGGGGACAGTTCCTACGAGCAGTACTTC.

As regards this clone: This specimen includes other DNA sequences encoding the same CDR3. J is TRBJ2-7 and V is TRBV2, with unresolved D. Germline CDR1 reads SNHLY; CDR2 reads FYNNEI. The CDR3 has 12 residues. The V end was cut by 4 bases, the J end by 0 bases, with 4 bases between. CDR3 in DNA: TGTGCCAGCAGTGGGCCCTCCTACGAGCAGTACTTC. Amino acids: CASSGPSYEQYF.

The chain is built from TRBV6-5 and TRBJ2-3; 9 nucleotides line up with TRBD2. Looked up from germline, CDR1 is MNHEY and CDR2 is SVGAGI. The CDR3 is made up of 16 amino acids. Germline trimming cut 2 bases from V and 3 bases from J; bases unmatched to any gene: 6. The CDR3 here is CASSYGSGGWTDTQYF. CDR3 nucleotide sequence: TGTGCCAGCAGTTACGGTAGCGGGGGATGGACAGATACGCAGTATTTT.

The chain uses TRBV7-9 and TRBJ2-7; D call uncertain. V gave up 5 bases and J gave up 5 bases, with 10 bases separating them. The CDR3 sequence is 12 residues long. Germline lookup yields CDR1 SEHNR and CDR2 FQNEAQ (reference sequence). For the CDR3, the DNA is TGTGCCAGCAGCCTAAGGTCCGACGAGCAGTACTTC. Translation: CASSLRSDEQYF. Drawing the rest from reference TRBV7-9 and TRBJ2-7, the complete variable domain is DTGVSQNPRHKITKRGQNVTFRCDPISEHNRLYWYRQTLGQGPEFLTYFQNEAQLEKSRLLSDRFSAERPKGSFSTLEIQRTEQGDSAMYLCASSLRSDEQYFGPGTRLTVT.

The rearrangement uses TRBV11-1 and TRBJ2-1; D is unresolved. This CDR3 has 15 amino acids. Trimming pared 5 bases from V and 3 bases from J, leaving 14 bases between. The germline V gene has CDR1 SGHAT and CDR2 FQDESV (reference sequence). CDR3 protein: CASSPSSNNYNEQFF. CDR3 nucleotide sequence: TGTGCCAGCAGCCCTTCCTCGAATAACTACAATGAGCAGTTCTTC.

The rearrangement links TRBV12-5 to TRBJ2-3, with 7 bases aligning to TRBD2. CDR3 length: 19 amino acids. The junction had 21 bases not matched to a gene; V was cut back by 3 bases and J by 6 bases. The V gene's germline CDR1 is LGHNT and CDR2 FRNRAP. The CDR3 protein is CASGFGTGTKGPISDTQYF. In DNA, the CDR3 is TGTGCTAGTGGTTTCGGGACCGGGACTAAGGGCCCCATATCGGATACGCAGTATTTT. The full variable domain, its missing parts supplied by reference TRBV12-5 and TRBJ2-3, is DARVTQTPRHKVTEMGQEVTMRCQPILGHNTVFWYRQTMMQGLELLAYFRNRAPLDDSGMPKDRFSAEMPDATLATLKIQPSEPRDSAVYFCASGFGTGTKGPISDTQYFGPGTRLTVL.

The chain couples TRBV27 to TRBJ2-1; D call uncertain. Germline CDR1 is MNHEY and CDR2 is SMNVEV (reference sequence). V lost 6 bases and J 9 bases, leaving 15 bases between the germline ends. The CDR3 sequence is 13 residues long. CDR3 nucleotide sequence: TGTGCCAGCAGCCCGGGTAGGAGTCCTGAGCAGTTCTTC. Protein: CASSPGRSPEQFF.